These T cell receptor beta chains were read from a single sample in a study of identifying expanded T cells in peripheral blood. Using immunoSEQ multiplex PCR, the repertoire was profiled, and TCRdb retains in-frame clones only, with some absent. The sample holds about 100,000 clones, around nine tenths seen once. Sequencing input: blood. These TCRs come from a person aged 18-70 years in good health. Each CDR3 is given with its conserved first and last residue. Fields, in order: CDR3 protein, CDR3 DNA, J gene, V gene, D gene, clone size. D genes are given only for firm matches. Clone size is not always given. Where it is, it says once, few, many or a class for expanded clones.

CDR3aa: CASSSVGAWGSGELFF; CDR3nt: TGTGCCAGCAGCTCCGTGGGGGCTTGGGGTTCCGGGGAGCTGTTTTTT; j_gene: TRBJ2-2; v_gene: TRBV7-6; d_gene: .; abundance: .
CDR3aa: CASSLADRVVYLGEWEQYF; CDR3nt: TGTGCCAGCAGCTTAGCGGACAGGGTTGTCTACCTAGGAGAATGGGAGCAGTACTTC; j_gene: TRBJ2-7; v_gene: TRBV11-2; d_gene: TRBD1; abundance: .
CDR3aa: CASSFGAAGGTEAFF; CDR3nt: TGTGCCAGCAGTTTTGGGGCCGCTGGGGGCACTGAAGCTTTCTTT; j_gene: TRBJ1-1; v_gene: TRBV27; d_gene: .; abundance: few
CDR3aa: CASSLGMGSSYEQYF; CDR3nt: TGTGCCAGCAGCTTAGGAATGGGAAGCTCCTACGAGCAGTACTTC; j_gene: TRBJ2-7; v_gene: TRBV11-2; d_gene: .; abundance: .
CDR3aa: CASGQGTVNEQFF; CDR3nt: TGTGCCAGCGGGCAGGGGACCGTAAATGAGCAGTTCTTC; j_gene: TRBJ2-1; v_gene: TRBV6-5; d_gene: .; abundance: .
CDR3aa: CASGPGTSFGELFF; CDR3nt: TGTGCCAGCGGGCCCGGGACGAGCTTCGGGGAGCTGTTTTTT; j_gene: TRBJ2-2; v_gene: TRBV6-5; d_gene: .; abundance: .
CDR3aa: CASRGTGSGETQYF; CDR3nt: TGTGCCAGCAGGGGGACAGGGTCCGGCGAGACCCAGTACTTC; j_gene: TRBJ2-5; v_gene: TRBV6-1; d_gene: TRBD1; abundance: .
CDR3aa: CASSLIGAGNQPQHF; CDR3nt: TGTGCCAGCAGTTTAATTGGGGCAGGGAATCAGCCCCAGCATTTT; j_gene: TRBJ1-5; v_gene: TRBV27; d_gene: .; abundance: .
CDR3aa: CASGLGGSDTQYF; CDR3nt: TGTGCTAGTGGCCTAGGCGGCTCAGATACGCAGTATTTT; j_gene: TRBJ2-3; v_gene: TRBV12-5; d_gene: .; abundance: .
CDR3aa: CSAEAGIRETQYF; CDR3nt: TGCAGCGCCGAGGCGGGGATTCGGGAGACCCAGTACTTC; j_gene: TRBJ2-5; v_gene: TRBV29-1; d_gene: .; abundance: .
CDR3aa: CASSYFRPATGELFF; CDR3nt: TGTGCCAGCAGTTACTTCCGACCGGCGACCGGGGAGCTGTTTTTT; j_gene: TRBJ2-2; v_gene: TRBV6-6; d_gene: .; abundance: .
CDR3aa: CASAQRSNEKLFF; CDR3nt: TGTGCCAGCGCCCAACGGTCTAATGAAAAACTGTTTTTT; j_gene: TRBJ1-4; v_gene: TRBV27; d_gene: .; abundance: .
CDR3aa: CASSPSALQLGSGNTIYF; CDR3nt: TGTGCCAGCTCACCATCCGCCCTACAGCTCGGCTCTGGAAACACCATATATTTT; j_gene: TRBJ1-3; v_gene: TRBV18; d_gene: .; abundance: .
CDR3aa: CATSGLRPGGRGYTF; CDR3nt: TGTGCCACCAGCGGCCTAAGGCCAGGGGGCCGGGGCTACACCTTC; j_gene: TRBJ1-2; v_gene: TRBV15; d_gene: TRBD1; abundance: .
CDR3aa: CASSFSGGNYEQYF; CDR3nt: TGTGCCAGCAGCTTTAGCGGGGGGAACTACGAGCAGTACTTC; j_gene: TRBJ2-7; v_gene: TRBV5-4; d_gene: TRBD2; abundance: .
CDR3aa: CASGKTGAGDTEAFF; CDR3nt: TGTGCCAGCGGCAAGACAGGGGCGGGTGACACTGAAGCTTTCTTT; j_gene: TRBJ1-1; v_gene: TRBV5-6; d_gene: TRBD1; abundance: .
CDR3aa: CASSGGGDEKLFF; CDR3nt: TGCGCCAGCAGTGGAGGGGGTGACGAAAAACTGTTTTTT; j_gene: TRBJ1-4; v_gene: TRBV10-2; d_gene: .; abundance: .
CDR3aa: CASSGTSGGSEQYF; CDR3nt: TGTGCCAGCTCAGGGACTAGCGGGGGAAGCGAGCAGTACTTC; j_gene: TRBJ2-7; v_gene: TRBV18; d_gene: TRBD2; abundance: .
CDR3aa: CSPGVGETQYF; CDR3nt: TGCAGTCCGGGGGTAGGAGAGACCCAGTACTTC; j_gene: TRBJ2-5; v_gene: TRBV20-1; d_gene: .; abundance: .
CDR3aa: CASSLGVQGILYGYTF; CDR3nt: TGTGCCAGCAGCTTGGGGGTTCAGGGAATCCTCTATGGCTACACCTTC; j_gene: TRBJ1-2; v_gene: TRBV5-4; d_gene: .; abundance: .
CDR3aa: CASSPGTGQWETQYF; CDR3nt: TGCGCCAGCAGCCCCGGGACAGGGCAGTGGGAGACCCAGTACTTC; j_gene: TRBJ2-5; v_gene: TRBV5-1; d_gene: TRBD1; abundance: once
CDR3aa: CASSYGSHQLFF; CDR3nt: TGCGCCAGCAGCTACGGGTCACACCAACTGTTTTTT; j_gene: TRBJ1-4; v_gene: TRBV4-1; d_gene: .; abundance: .
CDR3aa: CASSPGQTNIQYF; CDR3nt: TGTGCCAGCAGCCCCGGGCAGACGAACATTCAGTACTTC; j_gene: TRBJ2-4; v_gene: TRBV7-2; d_gene: .; abundance: .
CDR3aa: CASSNTYEQYF; CDR3nt: TGTGCCAGCAGTAACACCTACGAGCAGTACTTC; j_gene: TRBJ2-7; v_gene: TRBV6-6; d_gene: .; abundance: .
CDR3aa: CASSLSLPPSGNTIYF; CDR3nt: TGTGCCAGCAGTCTTTCCCTCCCTCCGTCTGGAAACACCATATATTTT; j_gene: TRBJ1-3; v_gene: TRBV28; d_gene: .; abundance: .
CDR3aa: CASSFQPTGVRGGTDTQYF; CDR3nt: TGTGCCAGCAGCTTCCAACCTACCGGCGTCCGGGGGGGCACAGATACGCAGTATTTT; j_gene: TRBJ2-3; v_gene: TRBV27; d_gene: TRBD2; abundance: .
CDR3aa: CASSQPGDEQYF; CDR3nt: TGTGCCAGCAGCCAACCAGGGGACGAGCAGTACTTC; j_gene: TRBJ2-7; v_gene: TRBV7-2; d_gene: .; abundance: .
CDR3aa: CASSRLTGGTEAFF; CDR3nt: TGTGCCAGCAGCCGACTTACAGGGGGCACTGAAGCTTTCTTT; j_gene: TRBJ1-1; v_gene: TRBV4-2; d_gene: TRBD1; abundance: .